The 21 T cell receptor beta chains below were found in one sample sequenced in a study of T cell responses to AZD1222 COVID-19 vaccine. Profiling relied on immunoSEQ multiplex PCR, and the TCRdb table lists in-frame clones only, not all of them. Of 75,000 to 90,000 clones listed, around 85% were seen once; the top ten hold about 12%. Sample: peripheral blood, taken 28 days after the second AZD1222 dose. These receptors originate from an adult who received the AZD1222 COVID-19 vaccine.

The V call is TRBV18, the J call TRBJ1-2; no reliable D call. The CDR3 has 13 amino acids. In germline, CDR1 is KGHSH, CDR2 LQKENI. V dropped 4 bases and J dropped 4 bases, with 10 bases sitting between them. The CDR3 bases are TGTGCCAGCTCACTTCTAGCGGTCTATGGCTACACCTTC. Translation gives CASSLLAVYGYTF.

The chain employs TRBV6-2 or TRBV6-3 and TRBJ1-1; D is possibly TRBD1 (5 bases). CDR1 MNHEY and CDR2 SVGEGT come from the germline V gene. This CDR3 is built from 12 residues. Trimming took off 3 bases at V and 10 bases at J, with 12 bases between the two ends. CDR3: CASSYEGYGAFF. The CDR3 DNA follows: TGTGCCAGCAGTTATGAGGGGTATGGAGCTTTCTTT.

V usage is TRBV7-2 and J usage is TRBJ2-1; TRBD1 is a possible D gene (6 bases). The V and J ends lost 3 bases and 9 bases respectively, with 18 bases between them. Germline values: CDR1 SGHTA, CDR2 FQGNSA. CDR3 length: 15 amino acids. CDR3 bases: TGTGCCAGCAGCTTTAGGGTCGGTGCCAGGGGTGAGCAGTTCTTC. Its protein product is CASSFRVGARGEQFF. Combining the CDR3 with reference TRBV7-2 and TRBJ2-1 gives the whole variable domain GAGVSQSPSNKVTEKGKDVELRCDPISGHTALYWYRQSLGQGLEFLIYFQGNSAPDKSGLPSDRFSAERTGGSVSTLTIQRTQQEDSAVYLCASSFRVGARGEQFFGPGTRLTVL.

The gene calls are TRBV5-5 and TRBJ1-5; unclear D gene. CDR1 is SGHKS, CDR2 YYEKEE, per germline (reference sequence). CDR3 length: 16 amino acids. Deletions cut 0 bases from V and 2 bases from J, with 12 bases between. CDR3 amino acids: CASSLGTRDGNQPQHF. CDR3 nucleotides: TGTGCCAGCAGCTTGGGGACTAGGGATGGCAATCAGCCCCAGCATTTT.

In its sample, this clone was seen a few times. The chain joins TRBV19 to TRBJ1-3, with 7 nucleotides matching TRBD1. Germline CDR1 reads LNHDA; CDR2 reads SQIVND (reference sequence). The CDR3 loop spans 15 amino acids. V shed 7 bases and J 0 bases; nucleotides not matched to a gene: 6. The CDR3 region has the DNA TGTGCCAGTACCAAACAGGGGAACTCTGGAAACACCATATATTTT. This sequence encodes CASTKQGNSGNTIYF.

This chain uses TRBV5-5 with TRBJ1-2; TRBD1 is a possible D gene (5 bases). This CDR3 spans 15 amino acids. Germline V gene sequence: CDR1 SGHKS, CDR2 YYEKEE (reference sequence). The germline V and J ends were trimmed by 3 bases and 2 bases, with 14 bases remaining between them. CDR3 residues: CASSSPRTPNYGYTF. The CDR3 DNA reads TGTGCCAGCAGCTCCCCCAGGACACCCAACTATGGCTACACCTTC.

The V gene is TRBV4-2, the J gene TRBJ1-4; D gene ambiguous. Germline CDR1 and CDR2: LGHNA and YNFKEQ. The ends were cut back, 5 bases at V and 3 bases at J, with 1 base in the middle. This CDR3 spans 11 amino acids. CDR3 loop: CASSANEKLFF. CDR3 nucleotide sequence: TGTGCCAGCAGCGCTAATGAAAAACTGTTTTTT.

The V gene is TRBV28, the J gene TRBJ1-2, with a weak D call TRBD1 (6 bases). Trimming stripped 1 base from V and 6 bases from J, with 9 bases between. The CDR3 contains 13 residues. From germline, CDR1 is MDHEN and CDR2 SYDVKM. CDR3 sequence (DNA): TGTGCCAGCAGTTTATACGGGGGCAATGGCTACACCTTC. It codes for CASSLYGGNGYTF.

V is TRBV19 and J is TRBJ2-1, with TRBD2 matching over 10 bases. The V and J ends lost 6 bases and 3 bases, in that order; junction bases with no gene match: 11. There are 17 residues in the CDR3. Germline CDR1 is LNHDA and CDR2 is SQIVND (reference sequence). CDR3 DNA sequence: TGTGCCAGTAGCCGAGCTCGGCTAGCGGGGGACTACAATGAGCAGTTCTTC. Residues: CASSRARLAGDYNEQFF.

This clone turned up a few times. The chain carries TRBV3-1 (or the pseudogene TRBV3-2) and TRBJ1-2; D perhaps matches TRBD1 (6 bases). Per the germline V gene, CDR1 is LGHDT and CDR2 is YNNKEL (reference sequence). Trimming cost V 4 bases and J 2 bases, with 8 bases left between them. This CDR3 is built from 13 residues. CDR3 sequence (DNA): TGTGCCAGCAGCCTCGGACAGAACTATGGCTACACCTTC. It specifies CASSLGQNYGYTF.

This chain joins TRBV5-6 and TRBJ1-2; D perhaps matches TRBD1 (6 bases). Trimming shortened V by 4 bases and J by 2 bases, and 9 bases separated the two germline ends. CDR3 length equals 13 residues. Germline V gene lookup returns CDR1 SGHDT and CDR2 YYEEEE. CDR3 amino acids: CASSTGQNYGYTF. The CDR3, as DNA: TGTGCCAGCAGCACCGGACAGAACTATGGCTACACCTTC.

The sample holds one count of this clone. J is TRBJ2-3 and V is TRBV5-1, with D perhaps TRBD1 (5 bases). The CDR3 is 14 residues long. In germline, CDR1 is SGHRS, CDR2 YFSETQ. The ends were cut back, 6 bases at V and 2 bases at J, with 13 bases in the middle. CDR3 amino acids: CASNRGGDTDTQYF. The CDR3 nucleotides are TGCGCCAGCAATAGGGGCGGAGACACAGATACGCAGTATTTT. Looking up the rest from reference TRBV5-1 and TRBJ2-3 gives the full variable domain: KAGVTQTPRYLIKTRGQQVTLSCSPISGHRSVSWYQQTPGQGLQFLFEYFSETQRNKGNFPGRFSGRQFSNSRSEMNVSTLELGDSALYLCASNRGGDTDTQYFGPGTRLTVL.

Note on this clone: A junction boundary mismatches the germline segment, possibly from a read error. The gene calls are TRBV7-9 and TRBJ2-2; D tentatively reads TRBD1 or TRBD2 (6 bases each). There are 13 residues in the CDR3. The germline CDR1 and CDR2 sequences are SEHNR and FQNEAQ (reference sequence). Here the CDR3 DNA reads TGTGCCAGCAGTTTAGGGGGGACCGGGGAGCTGTTTTTT. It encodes CASSLGGTGELFF.

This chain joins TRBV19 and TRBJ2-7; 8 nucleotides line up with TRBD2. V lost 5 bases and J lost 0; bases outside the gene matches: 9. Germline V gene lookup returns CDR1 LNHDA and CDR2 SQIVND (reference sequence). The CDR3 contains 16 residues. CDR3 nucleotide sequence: TGTGCCAGTAGTTCCGGGGGGGTGCGGACCTCCTACGAGCAGTACTTC. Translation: CASSSGGVRTSYEQYF.

The CDR3 loop reads CSVERGRVNTEAFF. The CDR3 nucleotides read TGCAGCGTTGAAAGGGGGCGCGTGAACACTGAAGCTTTCTTT. The genes are TRBV29-1 and TRBJ1-1, with 7 positions matching TRBD1. V was clipped by 2 bases and J by 0 bases; unmatched bases: 3. There are 14 residues in the CDR3. The germline V gene has CDR1 SQVTM and CDR2 ANQGSEA.

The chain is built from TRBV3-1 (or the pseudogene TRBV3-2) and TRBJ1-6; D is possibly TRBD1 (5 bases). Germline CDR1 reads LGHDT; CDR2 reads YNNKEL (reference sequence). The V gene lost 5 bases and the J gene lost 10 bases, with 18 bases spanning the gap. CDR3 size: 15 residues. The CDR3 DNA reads TGTGCCAGCAGCTTAGGGGCTGCGAGTGCCTCACCCCTCCACTTT. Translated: CASSLGAASASPLHF.

The CDR3 DNA is TGTGCCAGCAGCTTGGGCCCCATAGATGGCTACACCTTC. This codes for CASSLGPIDGYTF. The gene calls are TRBV5-8 and TRBJ1-2; no clear D gene. Trimming stripped 0 bases from V and 6 bases from J, with 9 bases between. The CDR3 is made up of 13 amino acids. Per germline, CDR1 SGHTS and CDR2 YDEGEE.

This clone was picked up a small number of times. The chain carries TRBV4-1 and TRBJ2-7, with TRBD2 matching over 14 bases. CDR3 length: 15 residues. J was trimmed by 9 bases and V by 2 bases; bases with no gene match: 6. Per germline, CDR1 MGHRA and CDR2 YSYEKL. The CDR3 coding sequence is TGCGCCAGCAGCCAAAGTAGGACTAGCGGGAGGTTGCAGTACTTC. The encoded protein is CASSQSRTSGRLQYF.

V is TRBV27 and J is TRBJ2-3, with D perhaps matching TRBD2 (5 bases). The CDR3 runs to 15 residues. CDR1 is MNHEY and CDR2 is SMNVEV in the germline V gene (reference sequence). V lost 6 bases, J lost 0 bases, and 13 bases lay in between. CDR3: CASRPGFVSTDTQYF. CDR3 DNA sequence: TGTGCCAGCAGGCCGGGATTCGTCAGCACAGATACGCAGTATTTT.

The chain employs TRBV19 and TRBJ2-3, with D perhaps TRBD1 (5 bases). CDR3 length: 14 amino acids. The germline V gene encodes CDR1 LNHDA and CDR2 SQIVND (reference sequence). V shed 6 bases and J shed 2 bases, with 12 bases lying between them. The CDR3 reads CASRVLDNTDTQYF. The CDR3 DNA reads TGTGCCAGTAGGGTTCTGGACAACACAGATACGCAGTATTTT.

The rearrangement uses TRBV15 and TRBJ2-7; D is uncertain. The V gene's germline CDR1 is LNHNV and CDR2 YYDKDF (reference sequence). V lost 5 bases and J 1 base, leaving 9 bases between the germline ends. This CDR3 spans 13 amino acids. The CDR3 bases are TGTGCCACCAGCGCCCGGGCATCCTACGAGCAGTACTTC. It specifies CATSARASYEQYF.